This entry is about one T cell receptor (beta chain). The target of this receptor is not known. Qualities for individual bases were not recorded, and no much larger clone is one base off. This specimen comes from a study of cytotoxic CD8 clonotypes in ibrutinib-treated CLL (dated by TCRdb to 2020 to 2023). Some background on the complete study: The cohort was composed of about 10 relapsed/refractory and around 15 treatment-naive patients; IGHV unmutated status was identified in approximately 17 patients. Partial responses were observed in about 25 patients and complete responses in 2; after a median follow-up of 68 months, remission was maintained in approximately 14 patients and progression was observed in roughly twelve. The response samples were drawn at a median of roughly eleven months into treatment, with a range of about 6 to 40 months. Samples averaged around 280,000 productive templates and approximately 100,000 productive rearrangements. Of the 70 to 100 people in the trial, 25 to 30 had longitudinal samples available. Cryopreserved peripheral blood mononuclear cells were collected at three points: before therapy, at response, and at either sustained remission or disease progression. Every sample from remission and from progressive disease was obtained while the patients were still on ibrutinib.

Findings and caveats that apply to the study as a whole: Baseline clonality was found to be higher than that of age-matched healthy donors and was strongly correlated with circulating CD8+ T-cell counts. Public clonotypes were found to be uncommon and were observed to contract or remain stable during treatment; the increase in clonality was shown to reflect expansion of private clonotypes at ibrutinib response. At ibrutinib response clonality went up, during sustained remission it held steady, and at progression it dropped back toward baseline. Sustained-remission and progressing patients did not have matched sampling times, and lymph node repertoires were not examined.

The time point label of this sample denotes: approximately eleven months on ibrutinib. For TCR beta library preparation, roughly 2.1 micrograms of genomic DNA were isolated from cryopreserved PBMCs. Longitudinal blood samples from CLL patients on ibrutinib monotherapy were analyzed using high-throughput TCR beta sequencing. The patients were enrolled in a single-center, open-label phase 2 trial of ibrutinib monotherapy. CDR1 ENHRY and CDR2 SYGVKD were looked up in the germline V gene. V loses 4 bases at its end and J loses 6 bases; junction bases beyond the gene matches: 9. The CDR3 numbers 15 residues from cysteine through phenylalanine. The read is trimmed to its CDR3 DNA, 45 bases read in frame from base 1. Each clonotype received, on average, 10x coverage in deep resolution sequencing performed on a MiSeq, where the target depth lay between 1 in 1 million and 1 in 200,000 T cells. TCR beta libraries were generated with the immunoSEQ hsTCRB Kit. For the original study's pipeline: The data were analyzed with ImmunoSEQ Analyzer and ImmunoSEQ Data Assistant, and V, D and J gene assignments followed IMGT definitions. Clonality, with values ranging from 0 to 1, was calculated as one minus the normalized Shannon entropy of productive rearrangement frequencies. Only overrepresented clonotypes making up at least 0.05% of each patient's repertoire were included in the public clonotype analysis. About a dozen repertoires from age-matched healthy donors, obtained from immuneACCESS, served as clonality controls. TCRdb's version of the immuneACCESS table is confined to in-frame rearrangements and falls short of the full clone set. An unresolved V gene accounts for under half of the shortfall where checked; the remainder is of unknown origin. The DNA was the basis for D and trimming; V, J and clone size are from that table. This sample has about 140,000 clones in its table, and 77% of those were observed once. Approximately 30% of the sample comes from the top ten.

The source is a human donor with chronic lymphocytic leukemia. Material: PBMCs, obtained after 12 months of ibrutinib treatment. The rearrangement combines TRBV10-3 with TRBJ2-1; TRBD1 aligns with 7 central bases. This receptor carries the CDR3 CAISVGGIVGNEQFF. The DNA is TGTGCCATCAGTGTAGGGGGCATAGTGGGCAATGAGCAGTTCTTC.